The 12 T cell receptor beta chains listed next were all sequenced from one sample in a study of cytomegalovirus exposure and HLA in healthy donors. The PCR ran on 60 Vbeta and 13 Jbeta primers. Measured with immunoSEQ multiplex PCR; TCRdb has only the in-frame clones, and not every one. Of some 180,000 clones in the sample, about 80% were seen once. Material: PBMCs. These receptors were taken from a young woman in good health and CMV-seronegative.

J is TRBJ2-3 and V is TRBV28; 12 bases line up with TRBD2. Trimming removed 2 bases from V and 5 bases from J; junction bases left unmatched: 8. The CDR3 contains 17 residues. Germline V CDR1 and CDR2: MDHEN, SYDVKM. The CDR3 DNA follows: TGTGCCAGCAGTTTACCTAGCGGGAGGGGTAGGGTAGATACGCAGTATTTT. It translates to CASSLPSGRGRVDTQYF.

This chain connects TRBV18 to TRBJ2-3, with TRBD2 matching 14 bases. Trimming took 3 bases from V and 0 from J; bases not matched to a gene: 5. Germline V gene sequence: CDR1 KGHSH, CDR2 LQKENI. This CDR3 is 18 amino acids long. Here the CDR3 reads CASSPGTSGSWSTDTQYF. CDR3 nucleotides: TGTGCCAGCTCACCCGGGACTAGCGGGAGTTGGAGCACAGATACGCAGTATTTT.

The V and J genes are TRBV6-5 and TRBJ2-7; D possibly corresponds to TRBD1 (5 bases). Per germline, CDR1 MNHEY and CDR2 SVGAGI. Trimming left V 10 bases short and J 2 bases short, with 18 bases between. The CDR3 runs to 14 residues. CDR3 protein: CATKVGAATYEQYF. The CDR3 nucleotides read TGTGCCACCAAAGTTGGGGCGGCCACCTACGAGCAGTACTTC.

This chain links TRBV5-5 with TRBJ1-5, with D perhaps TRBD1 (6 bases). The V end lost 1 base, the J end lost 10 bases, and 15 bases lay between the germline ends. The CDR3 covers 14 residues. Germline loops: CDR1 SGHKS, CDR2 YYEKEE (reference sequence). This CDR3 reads CASSLWAGVGPQHF. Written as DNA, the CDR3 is TGTGCCAGCAGCTTGTGGGCAGGGGTTGGACCCCAGCATTTT.

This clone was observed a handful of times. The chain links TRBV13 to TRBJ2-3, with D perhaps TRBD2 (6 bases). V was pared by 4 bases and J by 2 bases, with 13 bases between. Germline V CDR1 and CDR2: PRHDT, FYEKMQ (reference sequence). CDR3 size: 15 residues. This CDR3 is CASSSPGLNTDTQYF. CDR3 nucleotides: TGTGCCAGCAGCTCCCCGGGACTCAACACAGATACGCAGTATTTT.

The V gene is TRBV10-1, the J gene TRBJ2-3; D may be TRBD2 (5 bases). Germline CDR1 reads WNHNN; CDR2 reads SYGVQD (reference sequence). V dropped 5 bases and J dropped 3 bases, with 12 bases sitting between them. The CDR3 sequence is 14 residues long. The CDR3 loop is CASSTHRGTDTQYF. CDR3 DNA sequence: TGCGCCAGCAGTACGCACCGAGGGACAGATACGCAGTATTTT.

The CDR3, as DNA: TGCGCCAGCAGCTTGGTTTTAGGGGGCGAGGAAAAACTGTTTTTT. Amino acid sequence: CASSLVLGGEEKLFF. The chain carries TRBV5-1 and TRBJ1-4, with 7 positions matching TRBD1. The CDR3 length is 15 residues. In germline, CDR1 is SGHRS, CDR2 YFSETQ. V lost 0 bases to trimming and J lost 8 bases; unmatched junction nucleotides: 7. Complete variable domain (other parts from reference TRBV5-1 and TRBJ1-4): KAGVTQTPRYLIKTRGQQVTLSCSPISGHRSVSWYQQTPGQGLQFLFEYFSETQRNKGNFPGRFSGRQFSNSRSEMNVSTLELGDSALYLCASSLVLGGEEKLFFGSGTQLSVL.

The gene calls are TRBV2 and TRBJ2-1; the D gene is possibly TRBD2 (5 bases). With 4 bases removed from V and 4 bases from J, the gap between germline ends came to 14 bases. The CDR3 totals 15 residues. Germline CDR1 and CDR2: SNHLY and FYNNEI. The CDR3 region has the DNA TGTGCCAGCAGTGTGGGTCCTAGCTCTTACAATGAGCAGTTCTTC. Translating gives CASSVGPSSYNEQFF.

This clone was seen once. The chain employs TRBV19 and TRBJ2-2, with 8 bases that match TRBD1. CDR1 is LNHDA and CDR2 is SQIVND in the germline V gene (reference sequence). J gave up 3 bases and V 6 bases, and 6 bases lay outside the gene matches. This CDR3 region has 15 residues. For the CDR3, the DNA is TGTGCCAGTAGGGCGGACAGGGCGTACACCGGGGAGCTGTTTTTT. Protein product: CASRADRAYTGELFF.

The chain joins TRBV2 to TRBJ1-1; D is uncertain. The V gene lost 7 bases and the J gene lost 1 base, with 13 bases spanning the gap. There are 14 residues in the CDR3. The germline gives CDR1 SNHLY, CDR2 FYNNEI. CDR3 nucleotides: TGTGCCAGCAAACCGGCGGCCAGGAACACTGAAGCTTTCTTT. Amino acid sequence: CASKPAARNTEAFF. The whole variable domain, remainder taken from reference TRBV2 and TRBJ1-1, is EPEVTQTPSHQVTQMGQEVILRCVPISNHLYFYWYRQILGQKVEFLVSFYNNEISEKSEIFDDQFSVERPDGSNFTLKIRSTKLEDSAMYFCASKPAARNTEAFFGQGTRLTVV.

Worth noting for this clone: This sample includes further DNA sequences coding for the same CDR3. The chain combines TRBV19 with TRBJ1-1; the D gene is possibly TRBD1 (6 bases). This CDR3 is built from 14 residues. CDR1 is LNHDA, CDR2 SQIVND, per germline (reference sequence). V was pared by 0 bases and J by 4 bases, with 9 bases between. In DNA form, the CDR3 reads TGTGCCAGTAGTATAGATCGAGGGGGCACTGAAGCTTTCTTT. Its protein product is CASSIDRGGTEAFF.

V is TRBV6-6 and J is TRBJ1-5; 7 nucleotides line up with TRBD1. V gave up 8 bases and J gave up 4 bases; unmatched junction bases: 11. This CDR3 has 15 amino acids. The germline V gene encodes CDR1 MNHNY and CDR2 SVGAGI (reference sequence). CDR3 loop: CASAFDREPNQPQHF. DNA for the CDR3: TGTGCCAGCGCGTTCGACAGGGAGCCAAATCAGCCCCAGCATTTT.